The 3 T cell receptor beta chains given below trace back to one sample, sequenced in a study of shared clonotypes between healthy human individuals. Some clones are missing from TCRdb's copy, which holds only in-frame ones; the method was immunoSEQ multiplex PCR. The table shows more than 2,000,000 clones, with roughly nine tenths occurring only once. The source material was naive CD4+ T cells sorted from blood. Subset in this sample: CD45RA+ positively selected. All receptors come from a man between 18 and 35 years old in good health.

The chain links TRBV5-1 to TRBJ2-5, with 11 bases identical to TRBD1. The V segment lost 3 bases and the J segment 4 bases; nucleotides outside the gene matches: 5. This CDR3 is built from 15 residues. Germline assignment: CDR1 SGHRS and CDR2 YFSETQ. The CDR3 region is CASSYGQGAGETQYF. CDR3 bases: TGCGCCAGCAGCTACGGACAGGGGGCAGGAGAGACCCAGTACTTC.

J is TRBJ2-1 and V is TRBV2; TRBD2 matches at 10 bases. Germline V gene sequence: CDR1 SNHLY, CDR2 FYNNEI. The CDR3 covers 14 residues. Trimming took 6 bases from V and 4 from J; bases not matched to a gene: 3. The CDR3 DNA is TGTGCCAGCAGAGAGACTAGCGGGTACAATGAGCAGTTCTTC. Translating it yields CASRETSGYNEQFF.

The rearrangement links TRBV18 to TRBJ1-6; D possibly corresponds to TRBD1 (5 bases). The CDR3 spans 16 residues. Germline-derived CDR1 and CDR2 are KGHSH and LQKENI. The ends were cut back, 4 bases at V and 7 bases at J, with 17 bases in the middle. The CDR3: CASSLLQGGLNSPLHF. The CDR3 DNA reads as TGTGCCAGCTCACTACTTCAGGGAGGCCTCAATTCACCCCTCCACTTT. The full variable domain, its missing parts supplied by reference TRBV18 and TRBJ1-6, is NAGVMQNPRHLVRRRGQEARLRCSPMKGHSHVYWYRQLPEEGLKFMVYLQKENIIDESGMPKERFSAEFPKEGPSILRIQQVVRGDSAAYFCASSLLQGGLNSPLHFGNGTRLTVT.